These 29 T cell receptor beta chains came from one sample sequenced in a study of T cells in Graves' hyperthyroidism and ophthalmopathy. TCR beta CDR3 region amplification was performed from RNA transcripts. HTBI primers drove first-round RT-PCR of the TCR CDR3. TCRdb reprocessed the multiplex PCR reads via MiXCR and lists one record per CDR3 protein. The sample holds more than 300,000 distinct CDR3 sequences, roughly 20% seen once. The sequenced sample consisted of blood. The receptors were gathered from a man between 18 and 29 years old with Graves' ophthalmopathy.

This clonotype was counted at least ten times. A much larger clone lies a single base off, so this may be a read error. The CDR3 DNA sequence: TGCGCCGGCAGCTTGATGGAGGACGAGCAGTTCTTC. Translating it yields CAGSLMEDEQFF. The V gene is TRBV5-1, the J gene TRBJ2-1, with a weak D call TRBD2 (5 bases). The CDR3 is 12 residues long. The germline V gene has CDR1 SGHRS and CDR2 YFSETQ. Combining the CDR3 with reference TRBV5-1 and TRBJ2-1 gives the whole variable domain KAGVTQTPRYLIKTRGQQVTLSCSPISGHRSVSWYQQTPGQGLQFLFEYFSETQRNKGNFPGRFSGRQFSNSRSEMNVSTLELGDSALYLCAGSLMEDEQFFGPGTRLTVL.

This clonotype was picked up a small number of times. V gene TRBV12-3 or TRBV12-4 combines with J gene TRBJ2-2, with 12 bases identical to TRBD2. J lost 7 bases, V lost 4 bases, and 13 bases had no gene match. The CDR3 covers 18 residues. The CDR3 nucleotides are TGTGCCAGCAGTTCGACTTCTCTAGCGGGGGGGCCTAACGGGGAGCTGTTTTTT. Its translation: CASSSTSLAGGPNGELFF.

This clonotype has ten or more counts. CDR3 in amino acids: CASSPGGTVQETQYF. The CDR3 DNA reads TGTGCCAGCAGTCCCGGCGGGACAGTACAAGAGACCCAGTACTTC. The chain has TRBV12-3 or TRBV12-4 and TRBJ2-5, with D tentatively TRBD1 (7 bases). There are 15 residues in the CDR3. Trimming pared 5 bases from V and 2 bases from J, leaving 15 bases between.

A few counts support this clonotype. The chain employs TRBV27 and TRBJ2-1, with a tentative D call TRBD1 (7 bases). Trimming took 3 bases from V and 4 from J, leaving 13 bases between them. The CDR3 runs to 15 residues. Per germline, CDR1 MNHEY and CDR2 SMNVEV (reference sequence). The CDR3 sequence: CASSLEGAPYNEQFF. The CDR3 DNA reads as TGTGCCAGCAGTTTGGAGGGGGCGCCTTACAATGAGCAGTTCTTC.

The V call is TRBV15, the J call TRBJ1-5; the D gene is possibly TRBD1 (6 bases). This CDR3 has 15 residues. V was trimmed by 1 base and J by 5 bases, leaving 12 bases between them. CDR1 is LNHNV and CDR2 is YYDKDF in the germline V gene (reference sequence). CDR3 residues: CATSRGGTNYQPQHF. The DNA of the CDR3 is TGTGCCACCAGCAGAGGTGGGACAAATTATCAGCCCCAGCATTTT. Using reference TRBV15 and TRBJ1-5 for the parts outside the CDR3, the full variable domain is DAMVIQNPRYQVTQFGKPVTLSCSQTLNHNVMYWYQQKSSQAPKLLFHYYDKDFNNEADTPDNFQSRRPNTSFCFLDIRSPGLGDTAMYLCATSRGGTNYQPQHFGDGTRLSIL.

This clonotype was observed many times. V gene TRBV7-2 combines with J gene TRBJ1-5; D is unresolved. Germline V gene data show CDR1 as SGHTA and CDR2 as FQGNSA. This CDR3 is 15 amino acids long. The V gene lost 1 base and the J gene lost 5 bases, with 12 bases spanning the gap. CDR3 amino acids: CASSLGIGEDQPQHF. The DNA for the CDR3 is TGTGCCAGCAGCTTAGGAATAGGAGAGGATCAGCCCCAGCATTTT.

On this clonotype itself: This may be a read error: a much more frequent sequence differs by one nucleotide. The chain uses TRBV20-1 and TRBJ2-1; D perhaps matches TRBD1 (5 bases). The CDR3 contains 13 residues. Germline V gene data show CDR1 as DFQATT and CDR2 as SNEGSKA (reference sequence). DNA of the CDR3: TGCAGTGCTAGTTCAGGGATGGGCCATGAGCGGTTCTTC. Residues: CSASSGMGHERFF.

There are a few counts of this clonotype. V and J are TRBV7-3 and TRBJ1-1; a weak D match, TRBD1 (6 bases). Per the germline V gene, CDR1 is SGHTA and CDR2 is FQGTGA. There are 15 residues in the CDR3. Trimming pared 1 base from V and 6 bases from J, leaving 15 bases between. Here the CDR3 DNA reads TGTGCCAGCAGCTTAAGTCCGGACAGTCGCGCTGAAGCTTTCTTT. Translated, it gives CASSLSPDSRAEAFF.

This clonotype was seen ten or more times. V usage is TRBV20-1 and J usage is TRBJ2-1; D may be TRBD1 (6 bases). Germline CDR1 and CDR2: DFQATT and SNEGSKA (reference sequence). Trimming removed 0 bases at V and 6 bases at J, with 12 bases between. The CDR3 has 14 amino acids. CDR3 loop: CSARETGRGNEQFF. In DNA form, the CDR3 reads TGCAGTGCTAGAGAAACGGGCAGGGGCAATGAGCAGTTCTTC.

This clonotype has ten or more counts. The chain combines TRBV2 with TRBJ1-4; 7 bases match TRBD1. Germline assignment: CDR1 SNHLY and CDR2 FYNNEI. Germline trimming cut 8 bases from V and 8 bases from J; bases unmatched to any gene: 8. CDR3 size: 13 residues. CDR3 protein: CASGDQGDEKLFF. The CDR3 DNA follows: TGTGCCAGCGGGGACCAGGGGGACGAAAAACTGTTTTTT.

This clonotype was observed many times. CDR3 residues: CASSPTGAETQYF. The DNA for the CDR3 is TGTGCCAGCAGCCCGACGGGGGCGGAGACCCAGTACTTC. The chain carries TRBV9 and TRBJ2-5; D tentatively fits TRBD1 or TRBD2 (6 bases each). The CDR3 covers 13 residues. Between the trimmed V and J ends, which lost 4 bases and 5 bases, there was a span of 12 bases. Germline V gene data show CDR1 as SGDLS and CDR2 as YYNGEE.

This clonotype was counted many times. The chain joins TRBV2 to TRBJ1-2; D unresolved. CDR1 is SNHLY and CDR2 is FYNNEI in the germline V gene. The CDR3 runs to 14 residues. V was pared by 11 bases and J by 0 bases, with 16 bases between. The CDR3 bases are TGTGCCTGCCGTCGGTCCGGCACTAACTATGGCTACACCTTC. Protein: CACRRSGTNYGYTF.

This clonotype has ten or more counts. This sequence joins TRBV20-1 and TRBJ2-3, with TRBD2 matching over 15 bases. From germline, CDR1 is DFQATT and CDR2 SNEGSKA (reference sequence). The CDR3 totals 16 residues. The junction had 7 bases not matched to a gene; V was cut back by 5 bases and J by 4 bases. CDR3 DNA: TGCAGTGCTTCTCGGACTAGCGGGGGGGCCGCAGATACGCAGTATTTT. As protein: CSASRTSGGAADTQYF.

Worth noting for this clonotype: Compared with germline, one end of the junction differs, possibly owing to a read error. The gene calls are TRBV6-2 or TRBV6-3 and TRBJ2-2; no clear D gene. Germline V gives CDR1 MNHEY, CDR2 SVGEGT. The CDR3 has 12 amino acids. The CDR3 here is CASNPNTGELFF. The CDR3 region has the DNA TGCGCCAGCAACCCGAACACCGGGGAGCTGTTTTTT.

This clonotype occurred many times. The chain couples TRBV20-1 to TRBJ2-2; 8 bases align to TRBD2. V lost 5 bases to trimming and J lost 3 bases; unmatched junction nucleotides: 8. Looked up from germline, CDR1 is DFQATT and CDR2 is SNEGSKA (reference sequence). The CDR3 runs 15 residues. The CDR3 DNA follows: TGCAGTGCTGTTAGCGGGGTTCCGGACACCGGGGAGCTGTTTTTT. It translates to CSAVSGVPDTGELFF.

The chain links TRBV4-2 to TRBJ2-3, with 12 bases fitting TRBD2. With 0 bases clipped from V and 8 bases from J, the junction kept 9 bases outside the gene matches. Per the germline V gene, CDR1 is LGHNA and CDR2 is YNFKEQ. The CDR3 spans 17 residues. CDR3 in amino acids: CASSQDWRTSGTGTQYF. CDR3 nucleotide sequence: TGTGCCAGCAGCCAAGATTGGAGGACTAGCGGGACGGGTACGCAGTATTTT.

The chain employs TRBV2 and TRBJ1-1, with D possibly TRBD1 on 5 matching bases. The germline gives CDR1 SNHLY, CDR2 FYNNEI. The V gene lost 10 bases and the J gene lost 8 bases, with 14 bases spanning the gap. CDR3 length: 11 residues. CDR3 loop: CAIRDGPEAFF. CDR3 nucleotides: TGTGCCATCCGGGACGGACCAGAAGCTTTCTTT.

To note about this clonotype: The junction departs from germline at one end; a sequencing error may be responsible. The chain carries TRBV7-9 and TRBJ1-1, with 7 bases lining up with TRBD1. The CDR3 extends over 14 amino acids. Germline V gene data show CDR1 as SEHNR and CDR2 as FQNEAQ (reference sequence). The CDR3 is CASSLTGDYTGAFF. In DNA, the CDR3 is TGTGCCAGCAGCTTAACAGGGGATTACACTGGAGCTTTCTTT.

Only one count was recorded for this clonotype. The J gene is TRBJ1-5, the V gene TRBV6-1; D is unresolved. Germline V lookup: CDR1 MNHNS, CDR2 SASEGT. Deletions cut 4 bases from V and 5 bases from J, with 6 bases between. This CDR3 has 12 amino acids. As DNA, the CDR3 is TGTGCCAGCAGTGGCCCGGATCAGCCCCAGCATTTT. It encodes CASSGPDQPQHF.

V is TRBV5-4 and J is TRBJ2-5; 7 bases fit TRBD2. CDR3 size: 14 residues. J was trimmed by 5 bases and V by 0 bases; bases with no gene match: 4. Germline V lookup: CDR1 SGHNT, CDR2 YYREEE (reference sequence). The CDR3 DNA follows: TGTGCCAGCAGCTTGGCCAGACTAGCTGAGACCCAGTACTTC. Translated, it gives CASSLARLAETQYF.

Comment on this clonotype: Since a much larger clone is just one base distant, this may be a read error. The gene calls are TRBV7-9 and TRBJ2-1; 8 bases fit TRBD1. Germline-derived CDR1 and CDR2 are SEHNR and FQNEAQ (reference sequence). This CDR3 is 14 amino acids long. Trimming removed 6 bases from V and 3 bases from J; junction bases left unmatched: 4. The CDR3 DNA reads TGTGCCAGCAGTCGGGGACAGGACTACAATGAGCAGTTCTTC. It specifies CASSRGQDYNEQFF. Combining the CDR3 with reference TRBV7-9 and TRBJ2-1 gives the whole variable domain DTGVSQNPRHKITKRGQNVTFRCDPISEHNRLYWYRQTLGQGPEFLTYFQNEAQLEKSRLLSDRFSAERPKGSFSTLEIQRTEQGDSAMYLCASSRGQDYNEQFFGPGTRLTVL.

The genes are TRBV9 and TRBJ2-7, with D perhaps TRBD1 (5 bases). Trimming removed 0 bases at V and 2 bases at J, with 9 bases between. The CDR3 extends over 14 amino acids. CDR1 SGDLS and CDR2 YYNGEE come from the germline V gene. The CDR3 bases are TGTGCCAGCAGCGTAGGACAGTCAACCTACGAGCAGTACTTC. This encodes CASSVGQSTYEQYF.

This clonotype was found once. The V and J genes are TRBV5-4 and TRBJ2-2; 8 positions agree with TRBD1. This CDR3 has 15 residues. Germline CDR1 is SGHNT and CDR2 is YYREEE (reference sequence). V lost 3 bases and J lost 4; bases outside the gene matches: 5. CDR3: CASSSRTGGTGELFF. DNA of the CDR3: TGTGCCAGCAGCTCCAGAACAGGGGGCACCGGGGAGCTGTTTTTT.

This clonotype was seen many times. The CDR3 DNA follows: TGTGCCAGCCCCCCCGGGACGGTTCAGCCCCAGCATTTT. Translated: CASPPGTVQPQHF. The chain has TRBV5-6 and TRBJ1-5; D may be TRBD1 (5 bases). Germline-derived CDR1 and CDR2 are SGHDT and YYEEEE. Trimming left V 7 bases short and J 6 bases short, with 14 bases between. The CDR3 has 13 amino acids.

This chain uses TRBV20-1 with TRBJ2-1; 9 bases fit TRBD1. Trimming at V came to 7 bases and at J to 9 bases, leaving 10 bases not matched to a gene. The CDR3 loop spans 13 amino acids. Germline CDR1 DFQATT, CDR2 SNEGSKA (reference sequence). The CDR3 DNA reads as TGCAGTGGGGACAGGGAGGATGTGGGTGAGCAGTTCTTC. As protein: CSGDREDVGEQFF.

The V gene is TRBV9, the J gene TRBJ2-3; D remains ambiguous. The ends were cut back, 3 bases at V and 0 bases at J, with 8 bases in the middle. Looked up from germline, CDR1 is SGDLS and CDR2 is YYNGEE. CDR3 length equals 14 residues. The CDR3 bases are TGTGCCAGCAGCGCAAAGACTAGCACAGATACGCAGTATTTT. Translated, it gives CASSAKTSTDTQYF.

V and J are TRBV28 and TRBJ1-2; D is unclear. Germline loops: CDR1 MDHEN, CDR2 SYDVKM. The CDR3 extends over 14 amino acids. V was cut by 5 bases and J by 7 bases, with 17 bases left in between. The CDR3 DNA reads TGTGCCAGCAGTCACCCGACGGAATTCGGTGGCTACACCTTC. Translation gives CASSHPTEFGGYTF.

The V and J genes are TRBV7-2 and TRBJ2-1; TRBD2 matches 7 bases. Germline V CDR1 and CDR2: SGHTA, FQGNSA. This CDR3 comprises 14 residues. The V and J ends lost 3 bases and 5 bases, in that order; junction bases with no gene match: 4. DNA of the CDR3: TGTGCCAGCAGCTTTGCCGGGACTAACAATGAGCAGTTCTTC. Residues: CASSFAGTNNEQFF.

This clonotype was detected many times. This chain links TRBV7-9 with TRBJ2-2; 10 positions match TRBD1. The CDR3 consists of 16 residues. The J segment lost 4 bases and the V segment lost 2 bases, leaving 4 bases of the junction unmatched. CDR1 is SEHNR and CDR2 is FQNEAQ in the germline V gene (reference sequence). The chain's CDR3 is CASSLRDRGGTGELFF. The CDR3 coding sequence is TGTGCCAGCAGCTTACGGGACAGGGGCGGCACCGGGGAGCTGTTTTTT.